This entry lists 18 T cell receptor beta chains sequenced from one sample in a study of tumor-infiltrating lymphocytes in localized non-small cell lung cancer. Using immunoSEQ multiplex PCR, the repertoire was profiled, and TCRdb retains in-frame clones only, with some absent. The sample has approximately 12,000 clones, around four fifths seen once; the top ten hold about 12%. The sample was uninvolved lung tissue not adjacent to the tumor. These receptors came from a human donor with non-small cell lung cancer.

The chain employs TRBV7-9 and TRBJ2-2; the D is unclear. The V end was cut by 5 bases, the J end by 5 bases, with 12 bases between. The CDR3 sequence is 14 residues long. Germline loops: CDR1 SEHNR, CDR2 FQNEAQ (reference sequence). The chain's CDR3 is CASSPLLVTGELFF. The CDR3 DNA sequence: TGTGCCAGCAGCCCCCTTCTTGTTACCGGGGAGCTGTTTTTT.

The chain has TRBV9 and TRBJ2-3; D is perhaps TRBD1 or TRBD2 (6 bases each). V lost 5 bases to trimming and J lost 5 bases, with 21 bases between them. The CDR3 is 16 amino acids. Germline CDR1 and CDR2: SGDLS and YYNGEE. CDR3 in amino acids: CASSTGGDWPGDTQYF. The CDR3 nucleotides are TGTGCCAGCAGTACCGGGGGCGACTGGCCGGGAGATACGCAGTATTTT.

The chain recombines TRBV25-1 with TRBJ1-6; a weak D match, TRBD1 (6 bases). CDR1 MGHDK and CDR2 SYGVNS come from the germline V gene. With 8 bases removed from V and 10 bases from J, the gap between germline ends came to 18 bases. This CDR3 spans 14 amino acids. The DNA of the CDR3 is TGTGCCAGCCAGGGAGGGGGGTTTGCCTCACCCCTCCACTTT. This sequence encodes CASQGGGFASPLHF.

V gene TRBV21-1 combines with J gene TRBJ1-5. TRBV21-1 is a recognized pseudogene. CDR3 length: 18 amino acids. CDR3 bases: TGTGCCAGCAGCCGGACGTCCGTATCAAAGGCGGGGCATCAGCCCCAGCATTTT. This gives the protein CASSRTSVSKAGHQPQHF.

This chain connects TRBV10-3 to TRBJ2-3; perhaps D is TRBD1 or TRBD2 (6 bases each). CDR1 ENHRY and CDR2 SYGVKD come from the germline V gene. V lost 6 bases and J lost 0, with 10 bases in between. The CDR3 has 14 residues. The CDR3 sequence: CAIREGVSTDTQYF. In DNA, the CDR3 is TGTGCCATCAGGGAGGGGGTTAGCACAGATACGCAGTATTTT.

This chain links TRBV6-1 with TRBJ2-1; the D is unclear. V shed 1 base and J shed 7 bases, with 11 bases lying between them. The CDR3 totals 14 residues. Germline V lookup: CDR1 MNHNS, CDR2 SASEGT. CDR3 sequence reads: CASSEGGTKNEQFF. The CDR3 bases are TGTGCCAGCAGTGAAGGGGGTACGAAAAATGAGCAGTTCTTC.

The rearrangement uses TRBV6-9 and TRBJ1-5; tentative D call: TRBD1 (6 bases). Germline V gene sequence: CDR1 MNHGY, CDR2 SVAAGI. The CDR3 spans 15 residues. V was shortened by 6 bases and J by 5 bases, with 17 bases between the two germline ends. The CDR3 nucleotides are TGTGCCAGCAGACCCACAGGGATCGGGGATCAGCCCCAGCATTTT. It is translated as CASRPTGIGDQPQHF.

The rearrangement joins TRBV4-3 to TRBJ2-5, with a weak D call TRBD2 (5 bases). Germline V CDR1 and CDR2: LGHNA, YSLEER. V dropped 0 bases and J dropped 7 bases, with 12 bases sitting between them. The CDR3 length is 14 residues. This CDR3 reads CASSQDEAAGTQYF. As DNA, the CDR3 is TGCGCCAGCAGCCAAGATGAGGCGGCGGGGACCCAGTACTTC.

This clone was recorded a few times. The J gene is TRBJ2-2, the V gene TRBV5-8; D uncertain. V was trimmed by 2 bases and J by 5 bases, leaving 10 bases between them. The CDR3 is made up of 14 amino acids. Germline CDR1 is SGHTS and CDR2 is YDEGEE. The CDR3 loop is CASSFVTATGELFF. The CDR3 bases are TGTGCCAGCAGCTTCGTCACAGCGACCGGGGAGCTGTTTTTT.

This sequence joins TRBV19 and TRBJ1-5; D may be TRBD1 (5 bases). V lost 3 bases, J lost 6 bases, and 12 bases lay in between. Germline V gene sequence: CDR1 LNHDA, CDR2 SQIVND (reference sequence). The CDR3 is 14 amino acids. The DNA for the CDR3 is TGTGCCAGTAGTATTACGGCAGGGAGTCAGCCCCAGCATTTT. Protein: CASSITAGSQPQHF.

This clone has only a few counts. This chain joins TRBV7-9 and TRBJ1-5; the D is unclear. This CDR3 is 12 amino acids long. CDR1 and CDR2 (germline): SEHNR, FQNEAQ (reference sequence). Trimming stripped 1 base from V and 5 bases from J, with 3 bases between. CDR3 sequence (DNA): TGTGCCAGCAGCTTAGATCATCAGCCCCAGCATTTT. Translation gives CASSLDHQPQHF.

The rearrangement joins TRBV4-3 to TRBJ2-2; possibly TRBD1 for D (5 bases). This CDR3 is built from 15 residues. V was pared by 2 bases and J by 3 bases, with 10 bases between. Germline-derived CDR1 and CDR2 are LGHNA and YSLEER. For the CDR3, the DNA is TGCGCCAGCAGCCAACTAGACAGAGACACCGGGGAGCTGTTTTTT. This codes for CASSQLDRDTGELFF.

The chain joins TRBV6-5 to TRBJ2-2; D is perhaps TRBD2 (5 bases). The CDR3 is made up of 14 amino acids. From germline, CDR1 is MNHEY and CDR2 SVGAGI. Trimming removed 5 bases at V and 2 bases at J, with 9 bases between. The CDR3 bases are TGTGCCAGCAGTCGGACGGGAAACACCGGGGAGCTGTTTTTT. As protein: CASSRTGNTGELFF.

This clone was picked up one time. The V gene is TRBV7-2, the J gene TRBJ1-6, with D possibly TRBD1 on 6 matching bases. In germline, CDR1 is SGHTA, CDR2 FQGNSA. V was cut by 6 bases and J by 6 bases, with 18 bases left in between. The CDR3 loop spans 16 amino acids. The CDR3 spells CASRAGSGRGNSPLHF. CDR3 nucleotide sequence: TGTGCCAGCAGGGCAGGATCCGGCAGGGGTAATTCACCCCTCCACTTT.

V is TRBV4-1 and J is TRBJ2-1; weak D call: TRBD2 (5 bases). The V end was cut by 3 bases, the J end by 6 bases, with 18 bases between. Germline CDR1 MGHRA, CDR2 YSYEKL. This CDR3 contains 16 residues. CDR3 coding DNA: TGCGCCAGCAGCCAGGGGAGTGGCGTGGGGTCCAATGAGCAGTTCTTC. Its translation: CASSQGSGVGSNEQFF.

The chain carries TRBV7-8 and TRBJ2-7, with D possibly TRBD2 on 7 matching bases. The germline V and J ends were trimmed by 5 bases and 3 bases, with 14 bases remaining between them. The CDR3 totals 14 residues. Germline CDR1 reads SGHVS; CDR2 reads FQNEAQ. In DNA, the CDR3 is TGTGCCAGCAGCCAAAGGGGGGGGAACTACGAGCAGTACTTC. Amino acid sequence: CASSQRGGNYEQYF.

V is TRBV19 and J is TRBJ1-2; D may be TRBD1 (6 bases). CDR3 length: 14 residues. V was clipped by 5 bases and J by 7 bases, with 17 bases between them. Germline V lookup: CDR1 LNHDA, CDR2 SQIVND (reference sequence). The CDR3, as DNA: TGTGCCAGTAGTCGCTTAAGGGGGGGGGCTGGCTACACCTTC. Residues: CASSRLRGGAGYTF.

The chain employs TRBV5-6 and TRBJ1-5, with D tentatively TRBD1 (5 bases). There are 14 residues in the CDR3. CDR1 is SGHDT, CDR2 YYEEEE, per germline. The V gene lost 1 base and the J gene lost 7 bases, with 12 bases spanning the gap. CDR3 coding DNA: TGTGCCAGCAGCTTGTCAGGGACCGGACAGCCCCAGCATTTT. Translation gives CASSLSGTGQPQHF.